The present entry profiles one TCR beta chain with its context. Its antigen is as yet unknown. PCR used 60 Vbeta primers and 13 Jbeta primers. Libraries were prepared by immunoSEQ multiplex PCR; TCRdb keeps only in-frame clonotypes and omits some of them. In the table there are some 220,000 clones, 70% to 80% of which are singletons. This record comes from a study of cytomegalovirus exposure and HLA in healthy donors. Notes on the study in general: Later analysis identified a missense DCLRE1C variant that was linked to TCR beta V- and J-gene trimming. Immune exposure information available was restricted to CMV serostatus. It is likely that the observed cluster of highly shared sequence variants was a sequencing artifact.

This CDR3 spans 16 amino acids. Germline lookup yields CDR1 LGHNT and CDR2 FRNRAP. V shed 4 bases, J shed 4 bases, and the junction held 8 bases outside the gene matches. The source of this sequence is a woman aged 60 to 75 in good health and CMV-seropositive. The chain couples TRBV12-5 to TRBJ2-1, with 9 bases that match TRBD2. The source material was PBMCs. CDR3 residues: CASGSRGGGAYNEQFF. The DNA of the CDR3 is TGTGCTAGTGGTTCCCGGGGCGGGGGGGCTTACAATGAGCAGTTCTTC.